This TCR beta chain was documented in a study of T cell responses to AZD1222 COVID-19 vaccine. Findings of the study overall: Donors were largely white British and mainly female; clonal diversity was possibly underestimated.

Germline lookup yields CDR1 LNHNV and CDR2 YYDKDF (reference sequence). The CDR3 has 14 amino acids. With 0 bases removed from V and 9 bases from J, the gap between germline ends came to 12 bases. Data came from immunoSEQ multiplex PCR; TCRdb stores just in-frame clones and leaves some out. The table includes roughly 120,000 clones, 87% detected once. With respect to this clone: Its target is unknown.

Specimen: peripheral blood, collected 28 days after the second AZD1222 dose. This TCR derives from an adult who received the AZD1222 COVID-19 vaccine. The chain recombines TRBV15 with TRBJ2-4; the D is unclear. The CDR3 loop reads CATSREIEFGIQYF. CDR3 nucleotide sequence: TGTGCCACCAGCAGAGAAATAGAGTTCGGCATTCAGTACTTC.